Presented here are 2 T cell receptor beta chains from one specimen sequenced in a study of blood T cell repertoires in COVID-19. Here immunoSEQ multiplex PCR was the method, and the copy in TCRdb shows in-frame clones only, minus some. The data contain about 93,000 clones, roughly 90% of them singletons. What was sequenced was peripheral blood. All receptors come from a human donor with active COVID-19. The donor label of this sample is uncertain.

The J gene is TRBJ1-2, the V gene TRBV7-8; D is uncertain. The CDR3 contains 11 residues. In germline, CDR1 is SGHVS, CDR2 FQNEAQ. V dropped 8 bases and J dropped 8 bases, with 12 bases sitting between them. DNA of the CDR3: TGTGCCAGCGCTAGCGGCGGGGGCTACACCTTC. Amino acids: CASASGGGYTF.

The V call is TRBV6-4, the J call TRBJ1-4; D not resolved. The CDR3 sequence is 16 residues long. Germline V lookup: CDR1 MRHNA, CDR2 SNTAGT. V was shortened by 5 bases and J by 7 bases, with 20 bases between the two germline ends. The CDR3 DNA is TGTGCCAGCAGTCAAAATGGCCAGGTTGGCGTTGAAAAACTGTTTTTT. Translating it yields CASSQNGQVGVEKLFF.